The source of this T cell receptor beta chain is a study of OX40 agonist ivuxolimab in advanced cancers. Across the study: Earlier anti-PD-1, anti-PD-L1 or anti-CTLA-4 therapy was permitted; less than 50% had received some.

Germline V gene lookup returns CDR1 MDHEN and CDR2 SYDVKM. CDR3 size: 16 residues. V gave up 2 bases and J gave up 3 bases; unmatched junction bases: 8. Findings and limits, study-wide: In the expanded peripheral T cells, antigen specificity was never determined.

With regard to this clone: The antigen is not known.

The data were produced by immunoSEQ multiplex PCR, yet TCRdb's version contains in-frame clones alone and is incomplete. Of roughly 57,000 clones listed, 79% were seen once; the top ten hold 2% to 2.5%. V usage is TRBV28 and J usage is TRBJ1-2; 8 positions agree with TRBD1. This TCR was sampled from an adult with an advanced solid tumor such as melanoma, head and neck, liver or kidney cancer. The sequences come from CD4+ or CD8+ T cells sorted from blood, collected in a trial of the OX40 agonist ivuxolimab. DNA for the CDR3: TGTGCCAGCAGTTTAATAGGCAGGGGGCGAGACTATGGCTACACCTTC. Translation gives CASSLIGRGRDYGYTF.